A selection of T cell receptor beta chains follows, all from one sample in a study of T-cell reconstitution after alpha-beta-depleted transplantation in children. MiXCR, run by TCRdb on the PCR reads, gives a single entry per CDR3 protein. The table has approximately 420,000 distinct CDR3 sequences, approximately 11% seen once. The sample in question was PBMCs from the stem cell graft donor, obtained from the stem cell graft. All receptors derive from a human donor who donated a stem cell graft to a child with acute myeloid leukemia. Each CDR3 is given with its conserved first and last residue. D genes are given only for firm matches. Some rows mark clone size as missing; the rest say once, few, many or name a class of expanded clone.

D,J,V,size,DNA,CDR3
TRBD1,TRBJ2-7,TRBV6-5,-,TGTGCCAGCAGTGACTCCGGGACAGGGGTAGGAGAGCAGTACTTC,CASSDSGTGVGEQYF
TRBD2,TRBJ2-1,TRBV7-3,few,TGTGCCAGCAGCGCTGTAGCGGGGCCTTACAATGAGCAGTTCTTC,CASSAVAGPYNEQFF
TRBD2,TRBJ2-3,TRBV12-3/TRBV12-4,few,TGTGCCAGCAGTCCCCTAGCGGCCACAGATACGCAGTATTTT,CASSPLAATDTQYF
TRBD1,TRBJ2-4,TRBV7-9,few,TGTGCCAGCAGCCAGGGACAGGGAAGAAACATTCAGTACTTC,CASSQGQGRNIQYF
-,TRBJ2-3,TRBV7-8,many,TGTGCCTCTGGTAGTGTCAACACAGATACGCAGTATTTT,CASGSVNTDTQYF
-,TRBJ2-5,TRBV7-2,-,TGTGCCAGCAGCTCCCGCCAAACTATCCGAGAGACCCAGTACTTC,CASSSRQTIRETQYF
TRBD2,TRBJ2-3,TRBV20-1,-,TGCAGTGCCTGTCGCGGACTAGCGGCCCTGGGGGCAGATACGCAGTATTTT,CSACRGLAALGADTQYF
-,TRBJ1-6,TRBV5-1,-,TGCGCCAGCAGCCTAGTCGGGGATTCACCCCTCCACTTT,CASSLVGDSPLHF
TRBD2,TRBJ2-4,TRBV7-9,few,TGTGCCAGCAGCTTAACTAGCGGGAGATTAGCCAAAAACATTCAGTACTTC,CASSLTSGRLAKNIQYF
TRBD1,TRBJ1-6,TRBV6-1,many,TGTGCCAGCACCCCCAGGGGGGGTTCCTATAATTCACCCCTCCACTTT,CASTPRGGSYNSPLHF
TRBD2,TRBJ2-3,TRBV3-1,-,TGTGCCAGCAGCCAAGGACCGGGGGGGCCGGTGGATACGCAGTATTTT,CASSQGPGGPVDTQYF
-,TRBJ1-4,TRBV20-1,-,TGCAGTGCCAAGGAGGGTGGTGAAAAACTGTTTTTT,CSAKEGGEKLFF
TRBD2,TRBJ2-2,TRBV7-2,few,TGTGCCAGCCAGACCCCGGGACTAGCGATCGGGGAGCTGTTTTTT,CASQTPGLAIGELFF
-,TRBJ2-1,TRBV6-2/TRBV6-3,few,TGTGCCAGCAGTTACTACCCCTCTTGGGCTAGCGAGAGCTCCTACAATGAGCAGTTCTTC,CASSYYPSWASESSYNEQFF
TRBD1,TRBJ2-5,TRBV5-6,many,TGTGCCAGCAGCTACAGGGGGCAAGAGGAGACCCAGTACTTC,CASSYRGQEETQYF
TRBD1,TRBJ1-3,TRBV9,-,TGTGCCAGCAGCGTGTCTGGGACAGGCCCGGGTCAAACTGGAAACACCATATATTTT,CASSVSGTGPGQTGNTIYF
-,TRBJ2-1,TRBV5-1,few,TGCGCCAGCAGCTTGAAGCTCGGGTCCTACAATGAGCAGTTCTTC,CASSLKLGSYNEQFF
-,TRBJ2-3,TRBV24-1,few,TGTGCCACCAGTGATTCGCCCAGGCCGGGCGGAAGCACAGATACGCAGTATTTT,CATSDSPRPGGSTDTQYF
TRBD1,TRBJ1-1,TRBV12-3/TRBV12-4,few,TGTGCCAGCAGGTGGGACAGGGGAGGGTACACTGAAGCTTTCTTT,CASRWDRGGYTEAFF
TRBD1,TRBJ1-5,TRBV7-2,many,TGTGCCAGCAGCCCCGGGACAGGTTTCGCAATTCAGCCCCAGCATTTT,CASSPGTGFAIQPQHF
-,TRBJ1-6,TRBV10-3,few,TGTGCCATCTTCGACGGTAATAATTCACCCCTCCACTTT,CAIFDGNNSPLHF
TRBD2,TRBJ2-3,TRBV7-8,many,TGTGCCAGCAGCTTAGAACCGCTGATGCGGGGGACAGATACGCAGTATTTT,CASSLEPLMRGTDTQYF
TRBD2,TRBJ2-7,TRBV29-1,-,TGCAGCGTTGTCGGTGGGACTAGCGGACCCCGGGACGAGCAGTACTTC,CSVVGGTSGPRDEQYF
TRBD2,TRBJ2-7,TRBV12-3/TRBV12-4,many,TGTGCCAGCAGGGGCGGGAGTACCTACGAGCAGTACTTC,CASRGGSTYEQYF
TRBD2,TRBJ2-3,TRBV20-1,few,TGCAGTGCTACACTAGCGGGAGGAGGGTCCGTCCAGTATTTT,CSATLAGGGSVQYF
-,TRBJ1-1,TRBV7-2,few,TGTGCCAGCAGCTTCGGAGGGGGACGAACTGAAGCTTTCTTT,CASSFGGGRTEAFF
-,TRBJ1-1,TRBV29-1,-,TGCAGCGTTGAGAGCAGGGGCATAGGCACTGAAGCTTTCTTT,CSVESRGIGTEAFF
-,TRBJ2-3,TRBV20-1,-,TGCAGTGCCCACAGGTGGACTAGCACAGATACGCAGTATTTT,CSAHRWTSTDTQYF
TRBD2,TRBJ2-7,TRBV7-2,few,TGTGCCAGCAGCTTAGTTTCTGCGGGGGGTCTAACCTACGAGCAGTACTTC,CASSLVSAGGLTYEQYF
TRBD2,TRBJ2-1,TRBV12-3/TRBV12-4,-,TGTGCCAGCATGGAGGTAGCGGGAGGCAATGAGCAGTTCTTC,CASMEVAGGNEQFF
TRBD2,TRBJ2-5,TRBV5-6,-,TGTGCCAGCATCATAGGACTAGCGGGACAAGAGACCCAGTACTTC,CASIIGLAGQETQYF
-,TRBJ2-2,TRBV5-1,few,TGCGCCAGCAGGGGTCTCGCCGGGGAGCTGTTTTTT,CASRGLAGELFF
-,TRBJ1-2,TRBV5-6,few,TGTGCCAGCAGCTTGTGGTGGCAGGGGAATGGCTACACCTTC,CASSLWWQGNGYTF
-,TRBJ1-6,TRBV20-1,few,TGCAGTGCTAGTGAACAGGGAACGGGGAATTCACCCCTCCACTTT,CSASEQGTGNSPLHF
TRBD2,TRBJ2-1,TRBV7-2,many,TGTGCCAGCAGCTTAAGCGGGGGATGGACAAGCTACAATGAGCAGTTCTTC,CASSLSGGWTSYNEQFF
-,TRBJ1-5,TRBV12-3/TRBV12-4,-,TGTGCCAGCAGTTTAACAGGGCCGTCCCAGCCCCAGCATTTT,CASSLTGPSQPQHF
TRBD2,TRBJ2-7,TRBV29-1,many,TGCAGCGTTGGGCTAGCGGGAGACTACGAGCAGTACTTC,CSVGLAGDYEQYF
TRBD2,TRBJ2-1,TRBV29-1,few,TGCAGCGTCGGGACTACCGAAAACAATGAGCAGTTCTTC,CSVGTTENNEQFF
-,TRBJ2-5,TRBV19,few,TGTGCCAGAGGGTACCAAGAGACCCAGTACTTC,CARGYQETQYF
TRBD2,TRBJ2-3,TRBV5-4,-,TGTGCCAGCAGCGACGGACTAGCGGTCACAGATACGCAGTATTTT,CASSDGLAVTDTQYF
TRBD1,TRBJ1-1,TRBV5-1,-,TGCGCCAGCAGCAGGGACAGACAGCCGATTACTGAAGCTTTCTTT,CASSRDRQPITEAFF
TRBD2,TRBJ2-1,TRBV20-1,few,TGCAGTGCCCCGACTAGCGGGAGCTCCTACAATGAGCAGTTCTTC,CSAPTSGSSYNEQFF
-,TRBJ2-1,TRBV20-1,-,TGCAGTGCTAGGGGCCCCTACAATGAGCAGTTCTTC,CSARGPYNEQFF
-,TRBJ1-1,TRBV5-5,many,TGTGCCAGCAGCGCGGACTGGGGATTCTCAGCTTTCTTT,CASSADWGFSAFF
-,TRBJ1-1,TRBV6-1,few,TGTGCCAGCAGCCGATCAACGGACACTGAAGCTTTCTTT,CASSRSTDTEAFF
-,TRBJ1-2,TRBV6-1,few,TGTGCCAGCAGTGTTCTGACAGATGGGCTAACCTTC,CASSVLTDGLTF
-,TRBJ2-1,TRBV20-1,-,TGCAGTGCCGAGCGGGTCAGGGATGAGCAGTTCTTC,CSAERVRDEQFF
TRBD1,TRBJ2-7,TRBV30,once,TGTGCCTGGAGTGTGTCAGGGGGAACCTACGAGCAGTACTTC,CAWSVSGGTYEQYF
-,TRBJ1-2,TRBV7-2,-,TGTGCCAGCAGCTTAGTCCCCCAAGCTAACTATGGCTACACCTTC,CASSLVPQANYGYTF
-,TRBJ1-1,TRBV29-1,few,TGCAGCGTTGAAGATCGGGGAGGTCGGACTGAAGCTTTCTTT,CSVEDRGGRTEAFF
-,TRBJ2-7,TRBV12-3/TRBV12-4,-,TGTGCCAGCAGTTTCTGGGCCTCCTCCTACGAGCAGTACTTC,CASSFWASSYEQYF
-,TRBJ2-7,TRBV6-4,few,TGTGCCGGACCTAGCGATCCCCCCTACGAGCAGTACTTC,CAGPSDPPYEQYF
TRBD2,TRBJ2-3,TRBV6-5,few,TGTGCCAGCAGTAACGGACTAGGCACCCCCACAGATACGCAGTATTTT,CASSNGLGTPTDTQYF
TRBD2,TRBJ2-7,TRBV29-1,few,TGCAGCGTTGGGGCCACTAGCGGGTCCTACGAGCAGTACTTC,CSVGATSGSYEQYF
-,TRBJ2-3,TRBV6-1,few,TGTGCCAGCAGTACGCTAGCGTGGCAGGCTGGGGATACGCAGTATTTT,CASSTLAWQAGDTQYF
-,TRBJ2-5,TRBV7-6,many,TGTGCCAGCAGCTTAGGTGCCGACAGGGAGACCCAGTACTTC,CASSLGADRETQYF
TRBD2,TRBJ2-7,TRBV12-3/TRBV12-4,-,TGTGCCAGCAGCCACGGGAGGGGTAGCAACGAGCAGTACTTC,CASSHGRGSNEQYF